Sequencing of this T cell receptor (beta chain) was carried out in a study of cytomegalovirus exposure and HLA in healthy donors. General study findings and limits: Presence/absence analysis assumed near-uniform sequencing depth across donors. A previous analysis found most TCR beta V segments productive roughly 90% or roughly 30% of the time.

Primers: 60 Vbeta forward and 13 Jbeta reverse. The table came from immunoSEQ multiplex PCR; TCRdb's copy has only in-frame clones and leaves some out. The table lists about 140,000 clones, over 70% of them singletons, with more than 0.75% in the top ten. Germline lookup yields CDR1 MNHNS and CDR2 SASEGT. The V end lost 7 bases, the J end lost 4 bases, and 11 bases lay between the germline ends. The CDR3 runs to 13 residues. With regard to this clone: The antigen is unknown.

The sequence was collected from a man aged 18 to 29 in good health and CMV-seronegative. The chain is built from TRBV6-1 and TRBJ2-1; D is perhaps TRBD2 (6 bases). The sequencing sample was made of PBMCs. This CDR3 reads CASTDRGYNEQFF. The CDR3 nucleotides are TGTGCCAGCACCGACCGGGGGTACAATGAGCAGTTCTTC.